These 3 T cell receptor beta chains were sequenced from one sample in a study of OX40 agonist ivuxolimab in advanced cancers. Assay: immunoSEQ multiplex PCR; the TCRdb copy retains only in-frame clones and omits some. The data show about 21,000 clones, approximately 89% seen once. The sequencing used CD4+ or CD8+ T cells sorted from blood, collected in a trial of the OX40 agonist ivuxolimab. Receptors originate from an adult with an advanced solid tumor such as melanoma, head and neck, liver or kidney cancer.

This chain joins TRBV27 and TRBJ2-7; D gene unclear. The V and J ends lost 6 bases and 0 bases respectively, with 18 bases between them. Germline V CDR1 and CDR2: MNHEY, SMNVEV (reference sequence). CDR3 length: 16 residues. Written as DNA, the CDR3 is TGTGCCAGCAGCCCCTGGGCCGGGTATAGCTCCTACGAGCAGTACTTC. This codes for CASSPWAGYSSYEQYF.

The CDR3 DNA follows: TGTGCCAGCAGACCTGAAGGGACAGGGGAACCAAGCTCTGGAAACACCATATATTTT. Translation: CASRPEGTGEPSSGNTIYF. The genes are TRBV13 and TRBJ1-3; 10 nucleotides align to TRBD1. V dropped 6 bases and J dropped 0; count of bases not matched to a gene: 14. CDR3 size: 19 residues. Germline CDR1 PRHDT, CDR2 FYEKMQ (reference sequence).

The chain joins TRBV30 to TRBJ2-3; D ambiguous. The CDR3 length is 16 residues. Germline values: CDR1 GTSNPN, CDR2 SVGIG (reference sequence). V was pared by 3 bases and J by 1 base, with 17 bases between. CDR3 amino acids: CAWRAPRFRGTDTQYF. As DNA, the CDR3 is TGTGCCTGGAGGGCGCCGAGATTTCGGGGCACAGATACGCAGTATTTT.